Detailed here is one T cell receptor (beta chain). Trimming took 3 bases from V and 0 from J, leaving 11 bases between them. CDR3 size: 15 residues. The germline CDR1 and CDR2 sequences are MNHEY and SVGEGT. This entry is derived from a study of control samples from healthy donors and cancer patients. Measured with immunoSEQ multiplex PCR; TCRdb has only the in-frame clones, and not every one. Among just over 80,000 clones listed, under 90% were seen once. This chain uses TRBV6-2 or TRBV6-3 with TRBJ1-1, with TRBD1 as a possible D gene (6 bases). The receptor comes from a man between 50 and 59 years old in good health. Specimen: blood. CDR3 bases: TGTGCCAGCAGTTATAGGGGGGCAGTGAACACTGAAGCTTTCTTT. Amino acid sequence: CASSYRGAVNTEAFF.